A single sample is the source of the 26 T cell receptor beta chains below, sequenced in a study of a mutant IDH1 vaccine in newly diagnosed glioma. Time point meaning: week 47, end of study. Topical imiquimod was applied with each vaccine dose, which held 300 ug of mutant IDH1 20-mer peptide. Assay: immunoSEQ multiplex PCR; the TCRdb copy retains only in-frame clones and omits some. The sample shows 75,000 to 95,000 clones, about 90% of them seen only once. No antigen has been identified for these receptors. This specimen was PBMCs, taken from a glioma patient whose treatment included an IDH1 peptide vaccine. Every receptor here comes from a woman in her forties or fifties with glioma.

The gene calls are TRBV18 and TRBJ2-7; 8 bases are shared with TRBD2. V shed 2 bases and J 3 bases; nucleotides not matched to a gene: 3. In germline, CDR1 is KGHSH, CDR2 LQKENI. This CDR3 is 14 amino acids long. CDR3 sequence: CASSPTSGDYEQYF. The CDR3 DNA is TGTGCCAGCTCACCAACTAGCGGCGACTACGAGCAGTACTTC.

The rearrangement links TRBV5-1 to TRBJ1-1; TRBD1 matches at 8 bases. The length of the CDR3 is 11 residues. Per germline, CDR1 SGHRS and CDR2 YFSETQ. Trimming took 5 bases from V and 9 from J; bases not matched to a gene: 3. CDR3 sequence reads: CASRGRGQAFF. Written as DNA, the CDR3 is TGCGCCAGCAGGGGCAGGGGGCAAGCTTTCTTT.

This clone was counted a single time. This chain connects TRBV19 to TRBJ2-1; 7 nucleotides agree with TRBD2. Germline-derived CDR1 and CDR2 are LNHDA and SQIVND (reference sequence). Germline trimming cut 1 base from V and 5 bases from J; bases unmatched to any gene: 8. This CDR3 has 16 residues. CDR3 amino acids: CASSIGMAGANNEQFF. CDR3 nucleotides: TGTGCCAGTAGTATAGGGATGGCGGGAGCTAACAATGAGCAGTTCTTC.

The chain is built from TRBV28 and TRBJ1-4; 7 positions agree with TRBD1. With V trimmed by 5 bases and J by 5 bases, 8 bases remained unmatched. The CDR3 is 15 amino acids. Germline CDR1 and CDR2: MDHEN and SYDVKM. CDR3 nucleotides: TGTGCCAGCAGTCCTTGGGACAGAAAGAATGAAAAACTGTTTTTT. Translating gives CASSPWDRKNEKLFF.

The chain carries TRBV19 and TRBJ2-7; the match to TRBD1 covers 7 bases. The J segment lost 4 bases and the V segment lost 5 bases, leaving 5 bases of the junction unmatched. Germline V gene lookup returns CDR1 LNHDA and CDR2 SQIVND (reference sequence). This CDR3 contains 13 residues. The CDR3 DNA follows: TGTGCCAGTAGTGTGATACAGGGGTACGAGCAGTACTTC. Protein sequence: CASSVIQGYEQYF.

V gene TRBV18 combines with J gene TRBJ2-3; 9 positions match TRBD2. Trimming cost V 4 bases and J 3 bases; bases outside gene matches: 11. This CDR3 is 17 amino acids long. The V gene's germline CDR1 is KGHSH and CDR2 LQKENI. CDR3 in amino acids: CASSLIDSGRGTDTQYF. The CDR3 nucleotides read TGTGCCAGCTCACTGATCGATAGCGGGAGAGGGACAGATACGCAGTATTTT.

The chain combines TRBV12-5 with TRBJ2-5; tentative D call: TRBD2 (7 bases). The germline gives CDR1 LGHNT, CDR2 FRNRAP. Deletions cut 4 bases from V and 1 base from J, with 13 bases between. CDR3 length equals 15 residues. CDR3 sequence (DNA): TGTGCTAGTGGTTGGGGGCTAGCGGTCCAAGAGACCCAGTACTTC. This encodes CASGWGLAVQETQYF.

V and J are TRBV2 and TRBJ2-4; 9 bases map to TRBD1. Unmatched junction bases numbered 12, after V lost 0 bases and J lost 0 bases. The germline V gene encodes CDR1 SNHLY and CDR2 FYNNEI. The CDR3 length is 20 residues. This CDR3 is CASSEAVPGQGPLAKNIQYF. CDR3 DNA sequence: TGTGCCAGCAGTGAAGCAGTCCCGGGACAGGGCCCTCTAGCCAAAAACATTCAGTACTTC.

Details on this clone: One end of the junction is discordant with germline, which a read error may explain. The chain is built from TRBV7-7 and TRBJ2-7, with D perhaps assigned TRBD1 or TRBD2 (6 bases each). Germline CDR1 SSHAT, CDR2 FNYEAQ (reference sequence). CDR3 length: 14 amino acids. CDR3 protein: CASSLEEGAYEQYF. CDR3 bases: TGTGCTAGCAGCTTAGAGGAGGGGGCCTACGAGCAGTACTTC. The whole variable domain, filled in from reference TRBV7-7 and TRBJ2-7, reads GAGVSQSPRYKVTKRGQDVTLRCDPISSHATLYWYQQALGQGPEFLTYFNYEAQPDKSGLPSDRFSAERPEGSISTLTIQRTEQRDSAMYRCASSLEEGAYEQYFGPGTRLTVT.

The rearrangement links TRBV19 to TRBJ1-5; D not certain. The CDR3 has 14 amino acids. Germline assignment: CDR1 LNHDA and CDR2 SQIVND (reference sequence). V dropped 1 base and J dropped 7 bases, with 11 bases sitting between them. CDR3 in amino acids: CASSIGEDWQPQHF. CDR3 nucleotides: TGTGCCAGTAGTATAGGGGAGGATTGGCAGCCCCAGCATTTT. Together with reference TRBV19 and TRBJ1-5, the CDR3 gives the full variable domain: DGGITQSPKYLFRKEGQNVTLSCEQNLNHDAMYWYRQDPGQGLRLIYYSQIVNDFQKGDIAEGYSVSREKKESFPLTVTSAQKNPTAFYLCASSIGEDWQPQHFGDGTRLSIL.

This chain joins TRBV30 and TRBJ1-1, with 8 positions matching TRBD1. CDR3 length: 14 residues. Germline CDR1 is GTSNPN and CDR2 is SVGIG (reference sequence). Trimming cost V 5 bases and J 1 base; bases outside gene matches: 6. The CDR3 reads CAWDRGGSNTEAFF. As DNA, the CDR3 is TGTGCCTGGGACAGGGGAGGGTCGAACACTGAAGCTTTCTTT.

The CDR3 DNA sequence: TGTGCCAGCAGCTTCAACTACCTCTCCTACGAGCAGTACTTC. It specifies CASSFNYLSYEQYF. The chain carries TRBV11-1 and TRBJ2-7; D is ambiguous. Per germline, CDR1 SGHAT and CDR2 FQDESV (reference sequence). V lost 3 bases and J 0 bases, leaving 9 bases between the germline ends. The CDR3 has 14 amino acids.

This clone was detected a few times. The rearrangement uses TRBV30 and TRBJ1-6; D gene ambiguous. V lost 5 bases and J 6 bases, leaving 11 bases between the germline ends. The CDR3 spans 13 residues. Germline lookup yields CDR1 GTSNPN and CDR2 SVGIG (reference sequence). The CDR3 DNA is TGTGCCTGGCGTGGCTTCTCTAATTCACCCCTCCACTTT. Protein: CAWRGFSNSPLHF.

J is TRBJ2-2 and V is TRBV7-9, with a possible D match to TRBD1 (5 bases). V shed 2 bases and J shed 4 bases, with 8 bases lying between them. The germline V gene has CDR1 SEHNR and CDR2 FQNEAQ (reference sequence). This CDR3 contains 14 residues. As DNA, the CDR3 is TGTGCCAGCAGCTTATGGGGCTCCACCGGGGAGCTGTTTTTT. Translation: CASSLWGSTGELFF.

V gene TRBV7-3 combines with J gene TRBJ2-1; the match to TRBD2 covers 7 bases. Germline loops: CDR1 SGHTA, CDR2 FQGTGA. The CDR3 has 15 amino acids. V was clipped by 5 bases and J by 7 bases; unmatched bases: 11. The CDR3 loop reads CASSPQGGSWNEQFF. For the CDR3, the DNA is TGTGCCAGCAGCCCCCAGGGAGGGAGCTGGAATGAGCAGTTCTTC.

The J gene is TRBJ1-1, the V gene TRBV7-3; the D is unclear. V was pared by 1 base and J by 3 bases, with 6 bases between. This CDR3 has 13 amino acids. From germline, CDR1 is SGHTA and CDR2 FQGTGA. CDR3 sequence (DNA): TGTGCCAGCAGCTTAATGGCGGACACTGAAGCTTTCTTT. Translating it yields CASSLMADTEAFF.

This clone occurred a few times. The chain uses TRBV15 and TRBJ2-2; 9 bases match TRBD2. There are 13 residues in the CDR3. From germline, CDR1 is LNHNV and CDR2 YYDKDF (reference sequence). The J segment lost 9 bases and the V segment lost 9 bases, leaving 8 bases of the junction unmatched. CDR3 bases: TGTGCCACGTCGGCGGGAGGGAGGCGGGAGCTGTTTTTT. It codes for CATSAGGRRELFF.

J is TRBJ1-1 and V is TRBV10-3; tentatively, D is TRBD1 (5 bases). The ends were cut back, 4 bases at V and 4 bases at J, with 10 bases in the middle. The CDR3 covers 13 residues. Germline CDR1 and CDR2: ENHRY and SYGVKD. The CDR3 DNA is TGTGCCATCAGTGGTCCGGGGACCACTGAAGCTTTCTTT. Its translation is CAISGPGTTEAFF.

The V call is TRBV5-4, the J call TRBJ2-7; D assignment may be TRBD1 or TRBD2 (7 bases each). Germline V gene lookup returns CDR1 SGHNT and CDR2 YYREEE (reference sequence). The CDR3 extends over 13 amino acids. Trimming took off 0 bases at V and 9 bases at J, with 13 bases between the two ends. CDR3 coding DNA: TGTGCCAGCAGCTTGGCCGACAGGGAGGGGCAGTACTTC. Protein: CASSLADREGQYF.

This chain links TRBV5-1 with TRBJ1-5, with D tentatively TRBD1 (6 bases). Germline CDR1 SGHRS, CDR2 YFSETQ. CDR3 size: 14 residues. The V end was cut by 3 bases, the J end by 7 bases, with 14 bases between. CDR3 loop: CASSSSGEGQPQHF. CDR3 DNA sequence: TGCGCCAGCAGCTCATCAGGGGAGGGACAGCCCCAGCATTTT.

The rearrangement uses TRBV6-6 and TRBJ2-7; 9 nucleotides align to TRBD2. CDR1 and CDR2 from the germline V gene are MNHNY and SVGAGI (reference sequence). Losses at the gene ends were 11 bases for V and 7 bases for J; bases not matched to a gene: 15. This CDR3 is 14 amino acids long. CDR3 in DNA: TGTGCCCACGGTCCACAGCGGGAGGTCGGAGAGCAGTACTTC. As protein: CAHGPQREVGEQYF.

CDR3 residues: CASSHQIEGQGYNEQFF. DNA of the CDR3: TGTGCCAGCTCGCACCAAATAGAGGGACAGGGTTACAATGAGCAGTTCTTC. This sequence joins TRBV18 and TRBJ2-1, with 9 positions matching TRBD1. The CDR3 loop spans 17 amino acids. The V gene's germline CDR1 is KGHSH and CDR2 LQKENI. After removal of 6 bases from V and 4 bases from J, the junction contained 13 bases not matched to a gene.

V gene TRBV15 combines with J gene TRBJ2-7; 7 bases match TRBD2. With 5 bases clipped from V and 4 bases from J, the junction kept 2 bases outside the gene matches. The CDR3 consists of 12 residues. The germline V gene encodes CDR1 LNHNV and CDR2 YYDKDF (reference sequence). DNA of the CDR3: TGTGCCACCAGCGGGGGGGGTTACGAGCAGTACTTC. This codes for CATSGGGYEQYF. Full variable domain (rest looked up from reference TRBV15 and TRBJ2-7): DAMVIQNPRYQVTQFGKPVTLSCSQTLNHNVMYWYQQKSSQAPKLLFHYYDKDFNNEADTPDNFQSRRPNTSFCFLDIRSPGLGDTAMYLCATSGGGYEQYFGPGTRLTVT.

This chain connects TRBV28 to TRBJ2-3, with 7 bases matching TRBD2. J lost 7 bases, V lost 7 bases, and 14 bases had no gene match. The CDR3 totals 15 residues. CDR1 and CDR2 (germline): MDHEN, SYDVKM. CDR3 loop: CASIPSRGVLNTQYF. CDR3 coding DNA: TGTGCCAGCATCCCCTCTCGGGGGGTTTTAAATACGCAGTATTTT.

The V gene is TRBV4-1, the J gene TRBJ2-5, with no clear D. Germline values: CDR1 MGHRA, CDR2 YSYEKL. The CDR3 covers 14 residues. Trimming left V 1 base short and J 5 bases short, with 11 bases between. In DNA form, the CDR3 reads TGCGCCAGCAGCCAAGTAGGCAGCTGGGAGACCCAGTACTTC. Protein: CASSQVGSWETQYF.

The CDR3 sequence: CASTHDGAMNTEAFF. DNA for the CDR3: TGTGCCAGTACCCACGACGGAGCTATGAACACTGAAGCTTTCTTT. The V and J genes are TRBV19 and TRBJ1-1; no firm D call. V lost 7 bases and J lost 0, with 15 bases in between. CDR3 length: 15 amino acids. Per the germline V gene, CDR1 is LNHDA and CDR2 is SQIVND (reference sequence).